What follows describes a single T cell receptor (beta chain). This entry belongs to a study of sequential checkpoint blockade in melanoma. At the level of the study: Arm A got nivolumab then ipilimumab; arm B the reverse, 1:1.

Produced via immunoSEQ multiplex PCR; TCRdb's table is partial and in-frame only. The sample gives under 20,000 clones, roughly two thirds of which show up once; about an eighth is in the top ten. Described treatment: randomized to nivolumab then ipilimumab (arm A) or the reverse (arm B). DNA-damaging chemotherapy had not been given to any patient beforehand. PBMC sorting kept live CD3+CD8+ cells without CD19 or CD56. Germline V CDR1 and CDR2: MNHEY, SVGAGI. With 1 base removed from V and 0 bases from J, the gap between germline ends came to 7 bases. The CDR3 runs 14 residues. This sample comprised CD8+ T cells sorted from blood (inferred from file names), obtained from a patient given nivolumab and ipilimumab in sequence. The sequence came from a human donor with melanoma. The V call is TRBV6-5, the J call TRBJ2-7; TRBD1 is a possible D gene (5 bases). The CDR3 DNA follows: TGTGCCAGCAGTTACTTCCAGGGCTCCTACGAGCAGTACTTC. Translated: CASSYFQGSYEQYF.